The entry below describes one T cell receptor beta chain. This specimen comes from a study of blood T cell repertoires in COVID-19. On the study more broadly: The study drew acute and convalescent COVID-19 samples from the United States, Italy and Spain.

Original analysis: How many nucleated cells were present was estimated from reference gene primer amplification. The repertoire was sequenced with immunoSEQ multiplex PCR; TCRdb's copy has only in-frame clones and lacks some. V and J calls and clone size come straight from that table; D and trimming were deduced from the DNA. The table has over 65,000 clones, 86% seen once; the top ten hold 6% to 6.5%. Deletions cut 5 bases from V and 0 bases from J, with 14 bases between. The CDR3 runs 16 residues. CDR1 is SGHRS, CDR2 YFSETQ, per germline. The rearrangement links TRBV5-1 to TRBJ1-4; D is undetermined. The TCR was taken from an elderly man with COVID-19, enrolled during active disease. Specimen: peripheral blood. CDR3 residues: CASSMASPATNEKLFF. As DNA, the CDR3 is TGCGCCAGCAGTATGGCCAGTCCTGCAACTAATGAAAAACTGTTTTTT.